This note documents a single TCR beta chain sequence. Using immunoSEQ multiplex PCR, the repertoire was profiled, and TCRdb retains in-frame clones only, with some absent. This sample has under 35,000 clones, with 88% found just once. This sample is part of a study of blood T cell repertoires in COVID-19. Trimming pared 3 bases from V and 5 bases from J, leaving 17 bases between. Germline V gene data show CDR1 as SGDLS and CDR2 as YYNGEE. The CDR3 runs 15 residues. The sequenced sample was peripheral blood. The J gene is TRBJ2-5, the V gene TRBV9; D is ambiguous. This receptor was identified in a human donor in a cohort sampled during active COVID-19. This CDR3 reads CASSGVGLFRETQYF. Written as DNA, the CDR3 is TGTGCCAGCAGCGGAGTTGGTCTGTTCCGGGAGACCCAGTACTTC.